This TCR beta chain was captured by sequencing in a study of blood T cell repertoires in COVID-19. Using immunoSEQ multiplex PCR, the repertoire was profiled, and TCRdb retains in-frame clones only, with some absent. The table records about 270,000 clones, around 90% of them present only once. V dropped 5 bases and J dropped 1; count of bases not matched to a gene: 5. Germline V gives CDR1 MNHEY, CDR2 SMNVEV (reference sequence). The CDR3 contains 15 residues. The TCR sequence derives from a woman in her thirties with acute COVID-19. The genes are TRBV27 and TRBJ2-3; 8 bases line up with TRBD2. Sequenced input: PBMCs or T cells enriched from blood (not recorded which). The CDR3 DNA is TGTGCCAGCAGTCCCGCGGGAGGCGGCACAGATACGCAGTATTTT. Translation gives CASSPAGGGTDTQYF.